Here is one T cell receptor beta chain with its context. This entry is derived from a study of blood T cell repertoires in COVID-19. About the research overall: The United States, Italy and Spain supplied acute and convalescent COVID-19 samples. T cells, B-cell-depleted T cells, or PBMCs supplied cDNA or gDNA.

The study recruited people aged about 18 to 89 years across around 23 US areas. Profiling relied on immunoSEQ multiplex PCR, and the TCRdb table lists in-frame clones only, not all of them. This table holds approximately 210,000 clones, 76% found once. The receptor was isolated from a woman aged 45-60 years with acute COVID-19. Sequencing was carried out using PBMCs or T cells enriched from blood (not recorded which).

Here the CDR3 reads CASSPHPNTEAFF. The CDR3 bases are TGTGCCAGCAGCCCACACCCGAACACTGAAGCTTTCTTT. V gene TRBV6-2 or TRBV6-3 combines with J gene TRBJ1-1, with D hard to call. Germline assignment: CDR1 MNHEY and CDR2 SVGEGT. The CDR3 is made up of 13 amino acids. The V end was cut by 6 bases, the J end by 1 base, with 9 bases between.